This TCR beta chain was found in a study of cytomegalovirus exposure and HLA in healthy donors. General observations from the study: A later analysis reportedly found that, within productive TCRs, an Asian-associated ancestry cluster had fewer N-insertions than the mean observed across the approximately 700 donors.

A note on this clone: Its antigen is currently unknown.

Trimming pared 5 bases from V and 0 bases from J, leaving 8 bases between. The CDR3 has 13 residues. Germline V gene data show CDR1 as SGHDT and CDR2 as YYEEEE. The PCR employed 60 Vbeta primers together with 13 Jbeta primers. Profiling relied on immunoSEQ multiplex PCR, and the TCRdb table lists in-frame clones only, not all of them. The sample holds some 180,000 clones, about four fifths seen once. The V call is TRBV5-6, the J call TRBJ1-2; TRBD1 might be the D (6 bases). Sequencing was carried out using PBMCs. The receptor was derived from a young woman in good health and CMV-seronegative. For the CDR3, the DNA is TGTGCCAGCAGTCGGGACACTAACTATGGCTACACCTTC. Encoded protein: CASSRDTNYGYTF.